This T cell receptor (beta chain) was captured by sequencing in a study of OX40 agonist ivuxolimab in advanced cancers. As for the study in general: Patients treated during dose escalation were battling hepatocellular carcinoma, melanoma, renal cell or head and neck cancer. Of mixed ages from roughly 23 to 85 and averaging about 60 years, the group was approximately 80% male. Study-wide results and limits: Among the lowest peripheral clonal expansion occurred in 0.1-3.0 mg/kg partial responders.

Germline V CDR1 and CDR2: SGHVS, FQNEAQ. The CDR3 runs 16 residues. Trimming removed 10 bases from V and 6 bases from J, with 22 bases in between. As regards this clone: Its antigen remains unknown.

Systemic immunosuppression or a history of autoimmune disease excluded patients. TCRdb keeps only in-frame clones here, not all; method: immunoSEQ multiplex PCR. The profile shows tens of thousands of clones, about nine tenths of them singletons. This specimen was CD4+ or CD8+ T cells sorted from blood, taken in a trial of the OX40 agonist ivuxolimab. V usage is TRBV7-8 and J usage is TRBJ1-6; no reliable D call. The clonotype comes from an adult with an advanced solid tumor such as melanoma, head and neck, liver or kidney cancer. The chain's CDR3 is CATRSRTDLSNSPLHF. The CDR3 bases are TGTGCCACCCGCTCCCGGACGGACCTCTCTAATTCACCCCTCCACTTT.